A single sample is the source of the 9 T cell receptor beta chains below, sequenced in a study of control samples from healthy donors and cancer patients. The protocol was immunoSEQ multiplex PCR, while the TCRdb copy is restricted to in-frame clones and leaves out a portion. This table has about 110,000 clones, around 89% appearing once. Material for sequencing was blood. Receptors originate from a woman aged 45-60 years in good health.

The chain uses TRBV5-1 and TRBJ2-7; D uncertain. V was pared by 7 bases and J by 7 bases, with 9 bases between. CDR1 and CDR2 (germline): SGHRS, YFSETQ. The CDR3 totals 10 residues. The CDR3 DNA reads TGCGCCAGCCTCCCGGAAGAGCAGTACGTC. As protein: CASLPEEQYV.

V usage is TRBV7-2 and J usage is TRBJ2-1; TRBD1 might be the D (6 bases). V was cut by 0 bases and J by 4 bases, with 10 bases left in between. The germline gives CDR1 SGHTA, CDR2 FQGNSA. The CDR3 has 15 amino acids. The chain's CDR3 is CASSLAAGQYNEQFF. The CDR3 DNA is TGTGCCAGCAGCTTAGCGGCTGGACAGTACAATGAGCAGTTCTTC.

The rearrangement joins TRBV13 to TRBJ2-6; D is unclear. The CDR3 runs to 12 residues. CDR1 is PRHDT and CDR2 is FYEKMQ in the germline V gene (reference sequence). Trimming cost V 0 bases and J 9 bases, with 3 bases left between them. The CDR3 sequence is CASSLGVNVLTF. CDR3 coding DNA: TGTGCCAGCAGCTTAGGAGTCAACGTCCTGACTTTC.

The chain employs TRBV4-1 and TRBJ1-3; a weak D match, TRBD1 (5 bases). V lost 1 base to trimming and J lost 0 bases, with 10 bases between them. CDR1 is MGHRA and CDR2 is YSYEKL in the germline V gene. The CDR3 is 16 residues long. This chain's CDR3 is CASSQGRGYSGNTIYF. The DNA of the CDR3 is TGCGCCAGCAGCCAAGGGCGGGGGTACTCTGGAAACACCATATATTTT.

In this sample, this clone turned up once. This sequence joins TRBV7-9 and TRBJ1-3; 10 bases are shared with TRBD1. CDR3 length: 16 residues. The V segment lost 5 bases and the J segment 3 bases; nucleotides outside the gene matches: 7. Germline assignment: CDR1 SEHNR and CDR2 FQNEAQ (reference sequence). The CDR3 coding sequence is TGTGCCAGCAGCCCTAGACAGGGGGCGCGTGGAAACACCATATATTTT. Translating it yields CASSPRQGARGNTIYF.

CDR3 sequence (DNA): TGCGCCAGCAGCTTGGCTAGCGGAAGCGGTACGCAGTATTTT. Its translation is CASSLASGSGTQYF. The chain uses TRBV5-1 and TRBJ2-3; 7 bases are a match to TRBD2. J was trimmed by 8 bases and V by 0 bases; bases with no gene match: 6. In germline, CDR1 is SGHRS, CDR2 YFSETQ. CDR3 size: 14 residues.

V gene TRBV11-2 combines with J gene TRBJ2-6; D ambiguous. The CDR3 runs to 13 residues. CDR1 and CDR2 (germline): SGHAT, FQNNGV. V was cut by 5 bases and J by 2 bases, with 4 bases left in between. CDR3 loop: CASSLAGANVLTF. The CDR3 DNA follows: TGTGCCAGCAGCCTGGCTGGGGCCAACGTCCTGACTTTC.

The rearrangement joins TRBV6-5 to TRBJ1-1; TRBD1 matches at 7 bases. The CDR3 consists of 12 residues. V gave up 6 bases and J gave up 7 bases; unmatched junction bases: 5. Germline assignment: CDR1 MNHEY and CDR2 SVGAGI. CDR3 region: CASSLTGHEAFF. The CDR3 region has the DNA TGTGCCAGCAGCCTGACAGGGCATGAAGCTTTCTTT.

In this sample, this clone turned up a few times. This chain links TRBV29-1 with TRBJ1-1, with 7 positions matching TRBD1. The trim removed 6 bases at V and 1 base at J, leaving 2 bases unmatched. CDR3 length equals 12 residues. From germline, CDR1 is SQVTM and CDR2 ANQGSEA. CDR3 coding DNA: TGCAGCGTAGGACAGGAGAACACTGAAGCTTTCTTT. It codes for CSVGQENTEAFF.